The 30 T cell receptor beta chains listed next were all sequenced from one sample in a study of persistence of HIV-infected CD4 T cells. These receptors' antigens are unknown. The libraries were made with immunoSEQ version 4 in survey mode. Sequencing used immunoSEQ multiplex PCR; TCRdb keeps in-frame clones, though not all of them. The table has about 32,000 clones, 70% seen once. The stimulus was an HIV-1 Gag 15-mer peptide pool, roughly 1 ug/peptide/mL. Sorting of responding CD4+ T cells relied on upregulated CD40 ligand together with CD69. The sample in question was CD4+ T cells sorted from PBMCs after approximately 19-hour stimulation, obtained from a patient who received antiretroviral therapy. These receptors originate from an adult man with HIV who was CMV-seropositive.

V usage is TRBV11-1 and J usage is TRBJ2-7; D is perhaps TRBD1 or TRBD2 (5 bases each). The CDR3 is 15 amino acids. The germline V gene encodes CDR1 SGHAT and CDR2 FQDESV (reference sequence). V was clipped by 1 base and J by 7 bases, with 17 bases between them. CDR3 residues: CASSLDRAGSREQYF. The CDR3 nucleotides read TGTGCCAGCAGCTTAGATCGGGCAGGGAGTCGGGAGCAGTACTTC. The variable domain in full, completed from reference TRBV11-1 and TRBJ2-7, reads EAEVAQSPRYKITEKSQAVAFWCDPISGHATLYWYRQILGQGPELLVQFQDESVVDDSQLPKDRFSAERLKGVDSTLKIQPAELGDSAMYLCASSLDRAGSREQYFGPGTRLTVT.

The chain recombines TRBV28 with TRBJ1-3; 7 bases match TRBD1. This CDR3 contains 17 residues. V shed 5 bases, J shed 4 bases, and the junction held 14 bases outside the gene matches. The germline CDR1 and CDR2 sequences are MDHEN and SYDVKM. CDR3: CASSLSAQGQRGNTIYF. CDR3 sequence (DNA): TGTGCCAGCAGTCTCTCTGCCCAGGGACAGAGAGGAAACACCATATATTTT.

The chain is built from TRBV16 and TRBJ2-7, with no clear D. Germline V CDR1 and CDR2: KGHSY, FQNENV. The CDR3 runs 12 residues. Trimming pared 4 bases from V and 11 bases from J, leaving 15 bases between. The CDR3 is CASSLPINIKYF. CDR3 DNA: TGTGCCAGCAGCCTACCAATAAACATAAAGTACTTC.

The chain uses TRBV18 and TRBJ1-1, with D hard to call. Germline-derived CDR1 and CDR2 are KGHSH and LQKENI. The V gene lost 4 bases and the J gene lost 4 bases, with 10 bases spanning the gap. The CDR3 consists of 13 residues. The CDR3 region is CASSQGLGTEAFF. The CDR3 DNA sequence: TGTGCCAGCTCACAGGGTTTGGGCACTGAAGCTTTCTTT.

V and J are TRBV24-1 and TRBJ2-5; D ambiguous. The V end was cut by 5 bases, the J end by 5 bases, with 8 bases between. Germline V lookup: CDR1 KGHDR, CDR2 SFDVKD. This CDR3 region has 12 residues. The CDR3 coding sequence is TGTGCCACCAGTGCAGTGGGGGAGACCCAGTACTTC. Encoded protein: CATSAVGETQYF.

This sequence joins TRBV9 and TRBJ2-2, with D perhaps TRBD2 (6 bases). V gave up 1 base and J gave up 1 base, with 8 bases separating them. The CDR3 is 15 residues long. Germline-derived CDR1 and CDR2 are SGDLS and YYNGEE. This chain's CDR3 is CASSVLAMNTGELFF. CDR3 coding DNA: TGTGCCAGCAGCGTACTAGCGATGAACACCGGGGAGCTGTTTTTT. Full variable domain (rest looked up from reference TRBV9 and TRBJ2-2): DSGVTQTPKHLITATGQRVTLRCSPRSGDLSVYWYQQSLDQGLQFLIQYYNGEERAKGNILERFSAQQFPDLHSELNLSSLELGDSALYFCASSVLAMNTGELFFGEGSRLTVL.

This clone is medium-sized within its sample. The chain uses TRBV5-6 and TRBJ1-6, with 7 bases identical to TRBD1. V trimming: 4 bases; J trimming: 10 bases; junction bases outside the gene matches: 2. There are 12 residues in the CDR3. CDR1 and CDR2 (germline): SGHDT, YYEEEE. CDR3 amino acids: CASSQGDSPLHF. The CDR3 DNA follows: TGTGCCAGCAGCCAGGGGGACTCACCCCTCCACTTT. Together with reference TRBV5-6 and TRBJ1-6, the CDR3 gives the full variable domain: DAGVTQSPTHLIKTRGQQVTLRCSPKSGHDTVSWYQQALGQGPQFIFQYYEEEERQRGNFPDRFSGHQFPNYSSELNVNALLLGDSALYLCASSQGDSPLHFGNGTRLTVT.

This clone appeared a single time. The chain employs TRBV2 and TRBJ1-1; a weak D match, TRBD1 (6 bases). The germline gives CDR1 SNHLY, CDR2 FYNNEI. V gave up 3 bases and J gave up 11 bases, with 19 bases separating them. CDR3 size: 14 residues. In nucleotides, the CDR3 is TGTGCCAGCAGTGATCAAGGGGGGGGACTTGGGGCTTTCTTT. This codes for CASSDQGGGLGAFF.

This chain connects TRBV6-6 to TRBJ1-1; possibly TRBD1 for D (6 bases). V was trimmed by 5 bases and J by 1 base, leaving 11 bases between them. Germline V gene lookup returns CDR1 MNHNY and CDR2 SVGAGI (reference sequence). The CDR3 totals 14 residues. The CDR3 protein is CASSPSTGNTEAFF. The CDR3 region has the DNA TGTGCCAGCAGTCCCTCGACAGGGAACACTGAAGCTTTCTTT.

A few counts support this clone. This chain uses TRBV4-1 with TRBJ1-3; D is perhaps TRBD1 (5 bases). V was pared by 1 base and J by 5 bases, with 12 bases between. Per germline, CDR1 MGHRA and CDR2 YSYEKL. This CDR3 region has 15 residues. CDR3 amino acids: CASSQGDSARNTIYF. The DNA of the CDR3 is TGCGCCAGCAGCCAAGGAGACAGCGCCCGAAACACCATATATTTT.

The chain has TRBV9 and TRBJ2-7; TRBD2 agrees at 7 bases. The CDR3 loop spans 15 amino acids. J was trimmed by 0 bases and V by 4 bases; bases with no gene match: 7. Germline values: CDR1 SGDLS, CDR2 YYNGEE. The CDR3 loop reads CASSSTSSSSYEQYF. CDR3 DNA sequence: TGTGCCAGCAGCTCGACTAGCTCGAGCTCCTACGAGCAGTACTTC.

This clone has more than one count but fewer than ten. V is TRBV7-3 and J is TRBJ2-1; 12 positions match TRBD2. The trim removed 4 bases at V and 5 bases at J, leaving 6 bases unmatched. This CDR3 comprises 16 residues. Germline CDR1 reads SGHTA; CDR2 reads FQGTGA. The DNA of the CDR3 is TGTGCCAGCAGCTCTTCACTAGCGGGGGGCCACAATGAGCAGTTCTTC. Amino acid sequence: CASSSSLAGGHNEQFF.

Details on this clone: A read error is possible here, since a much larger clone lies one base away. The J gene is TRBJ1-6, the V gene TRBV6-5; 7 bases match TRBD1. V was pared by 6 bases and J by 5 bases, with 1 base of the junction left unmatched. There are 13 residues in the CDR3. CDR1 and CDR2 from the germline V gene are MNHEY and SVGAGI. For the CDR3, the DNA is TGTGCCAGCAGAGGGGGCAATAATTCACCCCTCCACTTT. As protein: CASRGGNNSPLHF.

Concerning this clone itself: In the same sample, other DNA sequences code for this CDR3. This sequence joins TRBV6-2 or TRBV6-3 and TRBJ1-5; weak D call: TRBD1 (5 bases). The CDR3 consists of 15 residues. Trimming took off 6 bases at V and 4 bases at J, with 16 bases between the two ends. From germline, CDR1 is MNHEY and CDR2 SVGEGT. The CDR3 protein is CASSPRVPGNQPQHF. The DNA for the CDR3 is TGTGCCAGCAGCCCCAGGGTCCCCGGGAATCAGCCCCAGCATTTT.

This chain joins TRBV9 and TRBJ2-2, with no clear D. This CDR3 has 15 residues. CDR1 and CDR2 (germline): SGDLS, YYNGEE. Trimming removed 0 bases at V and 4 bases at J, with 10 bases between. The CDR3 nucleotides read TGTGCCAGCAGCGTAGGAGGAGCTGTCACCGGGGAGCTGTTTTTT. Protein product: CASSVGGAVTGELFF.

A single count supports this clone. The chain is built from TRBV19 and TRBJ1-1, with D perhaps matching TRBD1 (5 bases). With 3 bases removed from V and 0 bases from J, the gap between germline ends came to 11 bases. The CDR3 covers 15 residues. Germline CDR1 is LNHDA and CDR2 is SQIVND (reference sequence). The CDR3 nucleotides read TGTGCCAGTAGTATTGCCGGGACCCTGAACACTGAAGCTTTCTTT. It yields the protein CASSIAGTLNTEAFF.

The chain joins TRBV3-1 (or the pseudogene TRBV3-2) to TRBJ2-1; the D call may be TRBD1 or TRBD2 (5 bases each). Germline V gene lookup returns CDR1 LGHDT and CDR2 YNNKEL (reference sequence). Trimming cost V 3 bases and J 0 bases, with 9 bases left between them. The CDR3 runs 15 residues. CDR3 DNA sequence: TGTGCCAGCAGCCAGGCAGGGAGCTCCTACAATGAGCAGTTCTTC. Translation gives CASSQAGSSYNEQFF.

This chain uses TRBV5-4 with TRBJ1-1, with D possibly TRBD1 on 5 matching bases. Trimming shortened V by 2 bases and J by 0 bases, and 14 bases separated the two germline ends. Germline assignment: CDR1 SGHNT and CDR2 YYREEE (reference sequence). The CDR3 covers 16 residues. CDR3: CASSFAGRGMNTEAFF. The CDR3 DNA is TGTGCCAGCAGCTTCGCTGGGAGGGGAATGAACACTGAAGCTTTCTTT.

The rearrangement joins TRBV5-4 to TRBJ2-7; D is possibly TRBD2 (5 bases). The V end lost 0 bases, the J end lost 7 bases, and 11 bases lay between the germline ends. This CDR3 has 13 amino acids. The germline V gene has CDR1 SGHNT and CDR2 YYREEE (reference sequence). The CDR3 nucleotides are TGTGCCAGCAGCTTGGCCGAGGGAAGAGAGCAGTACTTC. It encodes CASSLAEGREQYF. The full variable domain, in which reference TRBV5-4 and TRBJ2-7 provide the parts outside the CDR3, is ETGVTQSPTHLIKTRGQQVTLRCSSQSGHNTVSWYQQALGQGPQFIFQYYREEENGRGNFPPRFSGLQFPNYSSELNVNALELDDSALYLCASSLAEGREQYFGPGTRLTVT.

The rearrangement uses TRBV28 and TRBJ1-2; D is possibly TRBD1 (6 bases). Germline assignment: CDR1 MDHEN and CDR2 SYDVKM. The CDR3 has 14 amino acids. The V gene lost 2 bases and the J gene lost 8 bases, with 15 bases spanning the gap. This CDR3 is CASSLPGGDLGYTF. For the CDR3, the DNA is TGTGCCAGCAGTTTACCCGGGGGCGATTTAGGCTACACCTTC.

CDR3: CAWSVPGRGQRKPQHF. CDR3 DNA: TGTGCCTGGAGTGTACCCGGCAGGGGGCAGAGAAAGCCCCAGCATTTT. This chain uses TRBV30 with TRBJ1-5; 8 positions match TRBD1. With V trimmed by 0 bases and J by 8 bases, 12 bases remained unmatched. CDR1 and CDR2 from the germline V gene are GTSNPN and SVGIG (reference sequence). CDR3 length equals 16 residues.

The chain has TRBV5-1 and TRBJ1-1; no clear D gene. Germline V gives CDR1 SGHRS, CDR2 YFSETQ. The CDR3 runs 16 residues. V gave up 7 bases and J gave up 4 bases, with 23 bases separating them. The CDR3 nucleotides read TGCGCCAGCGAGCTTGCGGGAATCGGGCCACGCACTGAAGCTTTCTTT. Its translation is CASELAGIGPRTEAFF.

This clone was detected a few times. The V call is TRBV2, the J call TRBJ2-5; D may be TRBD1 (6 bases). The CDR3 sequence is 12 residues long. Trimming stripped 7 bases from V and 3 bases from J, with 9 bases between. Germline lookup yields CDR1 SNHLY and CDR2 FYNNEI. The CDR3 region is CASKRTEETQYF. CDR3 DNA: TGTGCCAGCAAGAGGACAGAAGAGACCCAGTACTTC.

J is TRBJ2-2 and V is TRBV6-4; 10 bases align to TRBD1. Germline V gene sequence: CDR1 MRHNA, CDR2 SNTAGT. Germline trimming cut 9 bases from V and 2 bases from J; bases unmatched to any gene: 3. The CDR3 runs 14 residues. The CDR3 is CASRQGANTGELFF. The CDR3 DNA reads TGTGCCAGTCGACAGGGGGCAAACACCGGGGAGCTGTTTTTT.

This clone was seen more than once but under ten times. The chain joins TRBV7-9 to TRBJ1-4, with D unresolved. Trimming removed 5 bases from V and 5 bases from J, with 12 bases in between. This CDR3 spans 14 amino acids. CDR1 and CDR2 from the germline V gene are SEHNR and FQNEAQ (reference sequence). CDR3 amino acids: CASSLDSGNEKLFF. The CDR3, as DNA: TGTGCCAGCAGCCTTGATTCGGGAAATGAAAAACTGTTTTTT.

V gene TRBV14 combines with J gene TRBJ2-6, with 7 nucleotides matching TRBD1. In germline, CDR1 is SGHDN, CDR2 FVKESK. The CDR3 totals 16 residues. The V segment lost 4 bases and the J segment 0 bases; nucleotides outside the gene matches: 3. This CDR3 is CASSRDSYSGANVLTF. CDR3 in DNA: TGTGCCAGCAGCCGGGACAGTTACTCTGGGGCCAACGTCCTGACTTTC.

This rearrangement joins TRBV5-4 to TRBJ1-1; D uncertain. Trimming stripped 2 bases from V and 5 bases from J, with 7 bases between. The CDR3 extends over 12 amino acids. Per the germline V gene, CDR1 is SGHNT and CDR2 is YYREEE (reference sequence). Here the CDR3 reads CASSLDITEAFF. DNA for the CDR3: TGTGCCAGCAGCTTAGACATAACTGAAGCTTTCTTT.

The chain combines TRBV7-6 with TRBJ1-3; TRBD1 might be the D (5 bases). Germline values: CDR1 SGHVS, CDR2 FNYEAQ. The CDR3 covers 17 residues. V lost 5 bases to trimming and J lost 1 base, with 18 bases between them. CDR3 sequence: CASSRMVGPGSGNTIYF. CDR3 DNA: TGTGCCAGCAGCCGGATGGTGGGGCCGGGGTCTGGAAACACCATATATTTT.

The CDR3 DNA sequence: TGTGCCAGCAGCTTAGCGGCGGGGTTAGGGGGGGCCTACACAGATACGCAGTATTTT. Protein sequence: CASSLAAGLGGAYTDTQYF. The gene calls are TRBV7-9 and TRBJ2-3; a possible D gene is TRBD2 (7 bases). Trimming cost V 0 bases and J 2 bases, with 21 bases left between them. This CDR3 comprises 19 residues. CDR1 is SEHNR, CDR2 FQNEAQ, per germline (reference sequence).

The CDR3 is CASSQAGTPGNTEAFF. CDR3 sequence (DNA): TGCGCCAGCAGTCAAGCCGGGACCCCTGGGAACACTGAAGCTTTCTTT. The V and J genes are TRBV23-1 and TRBJ1-1, with D possibly being TRBD1 (5 bases). TRBV23-1 belongs to the ORF category, with a function that is uncertain. This CDR3 spans 16 amino acids. Trimming cost V 2 bases and J 1 base, with 14 bases left between them.